This passage covers 20 T cell receptor beta chains from one sample sequenced in a study of a mutant IDH1 vaccine in newly diagnosed glioma. Clones were sequenced by immunoSEQ multiplex PCR, and TCRdb holds only the in-frame ones, with some missing. In the table there are about 15,000 clones, 80% to 90% of which are singletons. Time point noted: baseline, week 1 (first vaccination visit). Indicated treatment: pre-vaccination baseline after standard-of-care therapy. Material: PBMCs, obtained from a glioma patient treated with radiotherapy, temozolomide or both. All receptors derive from a woman aged 40 to 50 with glioma. Some clones in this sample may be carry-over from other donors' samples.

V gene TRBV18 combines with J gene TRBJ2-7; 15 bases match TRBD2. Germline loops: CDR1 KGHSH, CDR2 LQKENI. V was pared by 4 bases and J by 1 base, with 2 bases of the junction left unmatched. The CDR3 is 16 amino acids. CDR3: CASSLGLAGGSYEQYF. The CDR3 DNA is TGTGCCAGCTCACTGGGACTAGCGGGAGGATCCTACGAGCAGTACTTC.

This chain links TRBV30 with TRBJ1-1; D not certain. Trimming took off 0 bases at V and 1 base at J, with 9 bases between the two ends. This CDR3 spans 14 amino acids. Germline CDR1 and CDR2: GTSNPN and SVGIG (reference sequence). The CDR3 protein is CAWSVPGWNTEAFF. The CDR3 DNA is TGTGCCTGGAGTGTCCCAGGATGGAACACTGAAGCTTTCTTT.

The rearrangement links TRBV5-1 to TRBJ2-5, with 7 bases that match TRBD2. Looked up from germline, CDR1 is SGHRS and CDR2 is YFSETQ. This CDR3 contains 15 residues. J gave up 0 bases and V 2 bases, and 4 bases lay outside the gene matches. CDR3 residues: CASSLGTSDQETQYF. In DNA form, the CDR3 reads TGCGCCAGCAGCTTAGGCACTAGCGACCAAGAGACCCAGTACTTC.

The chain is built from TRBV18 and TRBJ1-6; D unresolved. Trimming removed 0 bases from V and 8 bases from J, with 11 bases in between. Looked up from germline, CDR1 is KGHSH and CDR2 is LQKENI. The CDR3 runs to 15 residues. The CDR3 DNA sequence: TGTGCCAGCTCACCACCGGATCCCGCAGATTCACCCCTCCACTTT. Protein sequence: CASSPPDPADSPLHF.

The genes are TRBV5-4 and TRBJ1-3, with D possibly being TRBD1 (6 bases). The germline CDR1 and CDR2 sequences are SGHNT and YYREEE (reference sequence). This CDR3 region has 14 residues. V was clipped by 0 bases and J by 11 bases, with 15 bases between them. For the CDR3, the DNA is TGTGCCAGCAGCTTGGGCGACAGGCCCCACCCCATATATTTT. Protein: CASSLGDRPHPIYF.

V usage is TRBV29-1 and J usage is TRBJ2-1; D not certain. Germline CDR1 and CDR2: SQVTM and ANQGSEA. CDR3 length: 16 amino acids. V dropped 1 base and J dropped 9 bases, with 22 bases sitting between them. This CDR3 is CSVEAYGVQSFGEQFF. The CDR3, as DNA: TGCAGCGTTGAAGCCTATGGAGTCCAATCCTTTGGTGAGCAGTTCTTC.

The chain is built from TRBV4-2 and TRBJ1-2; D gene unclear. The CDR3 is 14 residues long. The germline CDR1 and CDR2 sequences are LGHNA and YNFKEQ. Trimming pared 0 bases from V and 4 bases from J, leaving 9 bases between. As DNA, the CDR3 is TGTGCCAGCAGCCAAGATCGGTCCAGCTATGGCTACACCTTC. This encodes CASSQDRSSYGYTF.

V usage is TRBV6-5 and J usage is TRBJ2-1, with 7 bases fitting TRBD2. Germline V gene lookup returns CDR1 MNHEY and CDR2 SVGAGI. Trimming cost V 10 bases and J 1 base; bases outside gene matches: 7. There are 14 residues in the CDR3. CDR3 region: CATRAGESYNEQFF. CDR3 nucleotide sequence: TGTGCCACTAGGGCGGGGGAGTCCTACAATGAGCAGTTCTTC.

This rearrangement joins TRBV6-5 to TRBJ1-4, with D possibly matching TRBD1 (6 bases). Looked up from germline, CDR1 is MNHEY and CDR2 is SVGAGI. This CDR3 contains 13 residues. V lost 11 bases, J lost 8 bases, and 18 bases lay in between. The CDR3 sequence: CAAGGGSQEKLFF. Written as DNA, the CDR3 is TGTGCCGCTGGGGGGGGCTCTCAAGAAAAACTGTTTTTT.

In this sample, this clone turned up a few times. The gene calls are TRBV19 and TRBJ2-7; 7 bases agree with TRBD1. Germline lookup yields CDR1 LNHDA and CDR2 SQIVND (reference sequence). The CDR3 runs to 14 residues. Trimming took 4 bases from V and 2 from J; bases not matched to a gene: 5. This chain's CDR3 is CASSTTGSPYEQYF. DNA of the CDR3: TGTGCCAGTAGTACGACAGGGTCCCCCTACGAGCAGTACTTC.

This rearrangement joins TRBV27 to TRBJ2-7; D is perhaps TRBD2 (6 bases). Germline values: CDR1 MNHEY, CDR2 SMNVEV (reference sequence). The CDR3 length is 15 residues. V lost 5 bases, J lost 1 base, and 15 bases lay in between. Written as DNA, the CDR3 is TGTGCCAGCAGTACTGGGGGGAAGGGTTCCTACGAGCAGTACTTC. Translation: CASSTGGKGSYEQYF.

This sequence joins TRBV15 and TRBJ1-5, with D possibly TRBD1 on 5 matching bases. Germline lookup yields CDR1 LNHNV and CDR2 YYDKDF (reference sequence). V was shortened by 0 bases and J by 7 bases, with 16 bases between the two germline ends. This CDR3 is 16 amino acids long. The CDR3 is CATSREGRERGQPQHF. The CDR3 nucleotides are TGTGCCACCAGCAGAGAGGGCAGGGAGAGAGGACAGCCCCAGCATTTT.

This clone was observed a single time. The V gene is TRBV7-6, the J gene TRBJ2-2; 7 bases are a match to TRBD1. Germline lookup yields CDR1 SGHVS and CDR2 FNYEAQ. This CDR3 has 16 residues. V dropped 1 base and J dropped 2; count of bases not matched to a gene: 4. The CDR3 region is CASSLEGGPNTGELFF. CDR3 sequence (DNA): TGTGCCAGCAGCTTAGAAGGGGGCCCTAACACCGGGGAGCTGTTTTTT.

The genes are TRBV5-1 and TRBJ2-1, with TRBD1 as a possible D gene (6 bases). Germline-derived CDR1 and CDR2 are SGHRS and YFSETQ. Trimming took off 4 bases at V and 1 base at J, with 12 bases between the two ends. There are 15 residues in the CDR3. CDR3 sequence reads: CASSPQGKSYNEQFF. CDR3 nucleotides: TGCGCCAGCAGCCCCCAGGGGAAATCCTACAATGAGCAGTTCTTC.

This clone was recorded once. The V and J genes are TRBV19 and TRBJ2-5; 9 bases line up with TRBD1. The germline V gene encodes CDR1 LNHDA and CDR2 SQIVND (reference sequence). V gave up 6 bases and J gave up 3 bases; unmatched junction bases: 5. The CDR3 has 14 amino acids. Here the CDR3 reads CASRKGQGKETQYF. DNA of the CDR3: TGTGCCAGTAGAAAGGGACAGGGCAAAGAGACCCAGTACTTC.

This clone was seen a handful of times. The DNA for the CDR3 is TGTGCCAGCACCGAAGGACAGGGTAATCAGCCCCAGCATTTT. Translation gives CASTEGQGNQPQHF. The genes are TRBV6-1 and TRBJ1-5; 8 positions agree with TRBD1. Trimming at V came to 7 bases and at J to 4 bases, leaving 6 bases not matched to a gene. CDR3 length: 14 residues. Germline-derived CDR1 and CDR2 are MNHNS and SASEGT.

The chain combines TRBV5-1 with TRBJ2-2; tentative D call: TRBD1 (6 bases). The CDR3 length is 15 residues. CDR1 and CDR2 (germline): SGHRS, YFSETQ. V was trimmed by 4 bases and J by 5 bases, leaving 15 bases between them. In DNA, the CDR3 is TGCGCCAGCAGCCCCTATGAGGGGGTAACCGGGGAGCTGTTTTTT. Protein product: CASSPYEGVTGELFF.

The chain has TRBV27 and TRBJ1-1; 7 nucleotides agree with TRBD1. Per germline, CDR1 MNHEY and CDR2 SMNVEV (reference sequence). This CDR3 is 15 amino acids long. With V trimmed by 7 bases and J by 5 bases, 13 bases remained unmatched. DNA for the CDR3: TGTGCCAGCATACGGAACAGGGGCGGTGAGACTGAAGCTTTCTTT. Translating gives CASIRNRGGETEAFF.

CDR3: CASRHPGGNQPQHF. CDR3 nucleotides: TGTGCCAGTAGGCATCCAGGGGGCAATCAGCCCCAGCATTTT. The J gene is TRBJ1-5, the V gene TRBV19; the D gene is possibly TRBD1 (6 bases). The CDR3 spans 14 residues. Trimming stripped 6 bases from V and 2 bases from J, with 11 bases between. The germline gives CDR1 LNHDA, CDR2 SQIVND (reference sequence).

The genes are TRBV25-1 and TRBJ1-3; no reliable D call. V was trimmed by 1 base and J by 8 bases, leaving 12 bases between them. The CDR3 covers 14 residues. Germline CDR1 and CDR2: MGHDK and SYGVNS. As DNA, the CDR3 is TGTGCCAGCAGTGAATCCCCTAGGGCAGACACCATATATTTT. Translated, it gives CASSESPRADTIYF.